The 13 T cell receptor beta chains below come from one sample, sequenced in a study of early T cells in non-severe SARS-CoV-2 infection. MiXCR, applied by TCRdb to the 5' RACE reads, yields one record per CDR3 protein. This table holds around 40,000 distinct CDR3 sequences, approximately 5.9% found once. What was sequenced was whole blood. These receptors came from an adult who was a healthcare worker with PCR-confirmed SARS-CoV-2 infection or an uninfected control (not recorded which).

This clonotype appeared many times. The chain couples TRBV11-2 to TRBJ2-1; TRBD2 matches 14 bases. The CDR3 runs 17 residues. Germline V gives CDR1 SGHAT, CDR2 FQNNGV. With 5 bases clipped from V and 4 bases from J, the junction kept 7 bases outside the gene matches. This CDR3 is CASSQRTSGRRYNEQFF. The CDR3 nucleotides are TGTGCCAGCAGCCAGAGGACTAGCGGGAGGAGGTACAATGAGCAGTTCTTC.

By share of the sample, this clonotype is medium-sized (0.01 to 0.1%). The genes are TRBV18 and TRBJ2-7; D remains unclear. The germline gives CDR1 KGHSH, CDR2 LQKENI. V was trimmed by 3 bases and J by 6 bases, leaving 12 bases between them. This CDR3 has 13 residues. The DNA for the CDR3 is TGTGCCAGCTCACCGGACCTCGAAGGCGAGCAGTACTTC. This gives the protein CASSPDLEGEQYF.

This clonotype was seen ten or more times. The chain recombines TRBV20-1 with TRBJ1-5; 7 positions match TRBD1. V lost 6 bases and J lost 7; bases outside the gene matches: 9. The CDR3 contains 13 residues. Germline lookup yields CDR1 DFQATT and CDR2 SNEGSKA (reference sequence). CDR3 amino acids: CSAARQGWQPQHF. The CDR3 DNA reads TGCAGTGCAGCAAGACAGGGCTGGCAGCCCCAGCATTTT.

The sample holds many counts of this clonotype. This chain links TRBV30 with TRBJ2-1, with 11 bases aligning to TRBD2. V shed 2 bases, J shed 0 bases, and the junction held 12 bases outside the gene matches. Germline V gene data show CDR1 as GTSNPN and CDR2 as SVGIG (reference sequence). The CDR3 sequence is 19 residues long. The CDR3 coding sequence is TGTGCCTGGAGTCCCCTGTCGACTAGCGGGGTTGGCTCCTACAATGAGCAGTTCTTC. Translated: CAWSPLSTSGVGSYNEQFF.

At least ten counts were recorded for this clonotype. One junction end does not reproduce the germline sequence, and a read error may be involved. The V call is TRBV7-7, the J call TRBJ2-5, with 9 bases lining up with TRBD1. The CDR3 is made up of 15 amino acids. Germline CDR1 and CDR2: SSHAT and FNYEAQ (reference sequence). CDR3 coding DNA: TGTGCTAGCAGCTTATTACAGGGGGCTGGAGAGACCCAGTACTTC. Translation: CASSLLQGAGETQYF.

This clonotype was observed a single time. This may be a read error: a much more frequent sequence differs by one nucleotide. The chain carries TRBV11-2 and TRBJ2-3; D is unresolved. The CDR3 extends over 13 amino acids. Germline V gene sequence: CDR1 SGHAT, CDR2 FQNNGV. CDR3 loop: CVSSFSWTDTQYF. The DNA of the CDR3 is TGTGTCAGCAGCTTCAGTTGGACAGATACGCAGTATTTT.

This clonotype showed up many times. The V call is TRBV9, the J call TRBJ1-6; no clear D. V was clipped by 2 bases and J by 7 bases, with 4 bases between them. CDR3 length equals 12 residues. CDR1 and CDR2 (germline): SGDLS, YYNGEE. The CDR3 loop reads CASSVGNSPLHF. As DNA, the CDR3 is TGTGCCAGCAGCGTCGGGAATTCACCCCTCCACTTT.

The table lists this clonotype with a few counts. V is TRBV5-6 and J is TRBJ2-3; perhaps D is TRBD1 or TRBD2 (5 bases each). Germline lookup yields CDR1 SGHDT and CDR2 YYEEEE. Trimming removed 2 bases at V and 2 bases at J, with 12 bases between. The CDR3 contains 15 residues. The CDR3 DNA sequence: TGTGCCAGCAGCTTCGGGACGCCTGCCACAGATACGCAGTATTTT. Residues: CASSFGTPATDTQYF.

In this sample, this clonotype turned up many times. The genes are TRBV12-3 or TRBV12-4 and TRBJ2-1, with 9 bases identical to TRBD1. The V gene end was trimmed by 3 bases and the J gene end by 2 bases; junction bases not matched to a gene: 5. This CDR3 has 16 amino acids. The CDR3 sequence: CASSFGTGSPYNEQFF. As DNA, the CDR3 is TGTGCCAGCAGTTTTGGGACAGGGAGTCCCTACAATGAGCAGTTCTTC.

This clonotype was seen many times. This sequence joins TRBV2 and TRBJ2-5; tentative D call: TRBD1 (6 bases). The CDR3 totals 12 residues. The V and J ends lost 10 bases and 1 base respectively, with 10 bases between them. Germline V gene data show CDR1 as SNHLY and CDR2 as FYNNEI. CDR3 nucleotides: TGTGCCAACTACAGGGTCCAAGAGACCCAGTACTTC. Amino acid sequence: CANYRVQETQYF.

Many counts were recorded for this clonotype. The J gene is TRBJ2-2, the V gene TRBV29-1; the match to TRBD1 covers 9 bases. The germline V gene has CDR1 SQVTM and CDR2 ANQGSEA. Trimming cost V 0 bases and J 4 bases; bases outside gene matches: 6. The CDR3 runs to 16 residues. This CDR3 is CSVEEGDRETTGELFF. The CDR3 region has the DNA TGCAGCGTTGAAGAAGGGGACAGGGAGACCACCGGGGAGCTGTTTTTT.

This clonotype was observed at least ten times. At one end the junction does not follow the germline gene, possibly because of a read error. This rearrangement joins TRBV27 to TRBJ2-7; 7 nucleotides align to TRBD2. The CDR3 is made up of 13 amino acids. Germline V gene data show CDR1 as MNHEY and CDR2 as SMNVEV (reference sequence). The CDR3 sequence is CASSLRRGSPGWF. DNA for the CDR3: TGTGCCAGCAGTTTACGTCGCGGGAGTCCTGGGTGGTTC.

This clonotype appeared many times. This chain joins TRBV27 and TRBJ2-6; a weak D match, TRBD2 (5 bases). V was pared by 4 bases and J by 0 bases, with 10 bases between. Germline assignment: CDR1 MNHEY and CDR2 SMNVEV (reference sequence). The CDR3 has 16 amino acids. CDR3 region: CASSSPGNSGANVLTF. For the CDR3, the DNA is TGTGCCAGCAGTTCTCCGGGGAACTCTGGGGCCAACGTCCTGACTTTC.